This T cell receptor (beta chain) was captured by sequencing in a study of human T cells and chemical hapten exposure. Background on the study: Patients were mainly female, each with alopecia areata, totalis or universalis.

Time point noted: pre-sensitization, week 0. Treatment of the sample: therapeutic diphenylcyclopropenone sensitization with weekly scalp DPC. Study-level results: Since the donors had alopecia, their immune response may not be the same as that of healthy people.

TCRdb ran MiXCR on the RACE reads and lists one entry per CDR3 protein. Of some 330,000 distinct CDR3 sequences in the sample, 5.5% were seen once. In its sample, this clonotype was seen many times. The antigen is not known. The CDR3 extends over 17 amino acids. V lost 8 bases to trimming and J lost 5 bases, with 22 bases between them. Germline V CDR1 and CDR2: MNHNY, SVGAGI (reference sequence). The receptor was derived from a young woman with alopecia areata. Some clones in this sample may be carry-over from other donors' samples. The source was whole blood, collected in connection with sensitization to the hapten diphenylcyclopropenone (DPC). The V gene is TRBV6-6, the J gene TRBJ1-6; tentative D call: TRBD1 (5 bases). CDR3 in DNA: TGTGCCAGCCTTACCCAGGGCAGCTCATATGATAATTCACCCCTCCACTTT. It is translated as CASLTQGSSYDNSPLHF.